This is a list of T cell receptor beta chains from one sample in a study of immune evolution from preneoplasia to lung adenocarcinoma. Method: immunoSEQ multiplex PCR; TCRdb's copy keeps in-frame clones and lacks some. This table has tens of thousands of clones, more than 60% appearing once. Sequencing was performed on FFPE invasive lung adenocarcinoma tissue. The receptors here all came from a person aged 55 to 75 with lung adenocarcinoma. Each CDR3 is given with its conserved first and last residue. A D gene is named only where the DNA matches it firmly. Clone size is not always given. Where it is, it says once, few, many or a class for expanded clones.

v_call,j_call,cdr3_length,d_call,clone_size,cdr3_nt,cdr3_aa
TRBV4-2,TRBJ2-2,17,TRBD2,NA,TGTGCCAGCAGCCACTCCCGGGGCGGGAGCGGGACCGGGGAGCTGTTTTTT,CASSHSRGGSGTGELFF
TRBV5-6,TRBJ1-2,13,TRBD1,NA,TGTGCCAGCAAGACGACAGGGGGCTATGGCTACACCTTC,CASKTTGGYGYTF
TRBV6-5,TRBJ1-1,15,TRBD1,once,TGTGCCAGCAGTTACGTCGCAGGGGGGGACACTGAAGCTTTCTTT,CASSYVAGGDTEAFF
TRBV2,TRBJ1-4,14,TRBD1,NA,TGTGCCAGCAATCGCGACAGGGATGGGGAAAAACTGTTTTTT,CASNRDRDGEKLFF
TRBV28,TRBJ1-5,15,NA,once,TGTGCCAGCACCAACCTAAGGGGCGAAGACCAGCCCCAGCATTTT,CASTNLRGEDQPQHF
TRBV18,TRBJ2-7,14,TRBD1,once,TGTGCCAGCTCACGAAACGGACAGGGCGGCGAGCAGTACTTC,CASSRNGQGGEQYF
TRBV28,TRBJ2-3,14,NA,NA,TGTGCCAGCAGTTTAGGTGGGAGCACAGATACGCAGTATTTT,CASSLGGSTDTQYF
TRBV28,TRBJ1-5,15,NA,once,TGTGCCAGCAGTTTAGTAGGGGGTCGCTATCAGCCCCAGCATTTT,CASSLVGGRYQPQHF
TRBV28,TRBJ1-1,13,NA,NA,TGTGCCAGCAGGTGGGGGGCTAACACTGAAGCTTTCTTT,CASRWGANTEAFF
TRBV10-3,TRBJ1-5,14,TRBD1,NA,TGTGCCATCAGTGAGTCGGACAGGAATCAGCCCCAGCATTTT,CAISESDRNQPQHF